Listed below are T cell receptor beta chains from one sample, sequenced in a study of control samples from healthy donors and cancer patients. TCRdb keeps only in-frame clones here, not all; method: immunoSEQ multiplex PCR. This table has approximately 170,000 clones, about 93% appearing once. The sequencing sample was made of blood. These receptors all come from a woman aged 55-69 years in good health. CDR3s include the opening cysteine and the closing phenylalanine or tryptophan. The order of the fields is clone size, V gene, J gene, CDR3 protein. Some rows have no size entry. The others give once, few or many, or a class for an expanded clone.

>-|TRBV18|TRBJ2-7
CASSPGSYEQYF
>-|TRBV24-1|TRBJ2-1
CATENRINEQFF
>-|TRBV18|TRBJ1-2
CASSSGTGSNYGYTF
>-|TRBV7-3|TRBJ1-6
CASSPRDTFSPLHF
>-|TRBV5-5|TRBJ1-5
CASSPGRGQLGNQPQHF
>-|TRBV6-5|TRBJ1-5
CASSPMNSNQPQHF
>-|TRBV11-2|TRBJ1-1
CASSLRQGTGRNTEAFF
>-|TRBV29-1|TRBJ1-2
CSVEDGSVGYTF
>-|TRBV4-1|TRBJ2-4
CASSQDQGDVKSAKNIQYF
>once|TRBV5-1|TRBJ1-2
CASSLNGQAMKGYTF
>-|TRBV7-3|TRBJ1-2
CASSLRANYGYTF
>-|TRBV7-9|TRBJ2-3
CASSSDGTGESDTQYF
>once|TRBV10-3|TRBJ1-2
CAISAETTGPYGYTF
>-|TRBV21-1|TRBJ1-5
CASTKPTGGGNQPQHF
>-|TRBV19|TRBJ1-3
CASMLVRGNTIYF
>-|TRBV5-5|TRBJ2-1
CASSLDLFSDYNEQFF
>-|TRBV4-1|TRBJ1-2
CASSPGRGNSEANYGYTF
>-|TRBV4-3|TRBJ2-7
CASSQRLDGVWEQYF
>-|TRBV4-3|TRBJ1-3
CASSQDGPNSGNTIYF
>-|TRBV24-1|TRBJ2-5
CATSDAIPRLAGGHQETQYF
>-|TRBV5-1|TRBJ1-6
CASSLDLRGFSSPLHF
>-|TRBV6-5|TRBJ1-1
CASSYLPWGDAFF
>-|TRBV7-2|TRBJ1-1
CASSFPTGIMNTEAFF
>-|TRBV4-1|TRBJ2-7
CASSQDGIGGRGNEQYF
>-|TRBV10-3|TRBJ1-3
CAITDPGTGDSGNTIYF
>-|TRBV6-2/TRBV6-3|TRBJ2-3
CASSSTGSSTDTQYF
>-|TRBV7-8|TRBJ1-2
CASAGSNYGYTF
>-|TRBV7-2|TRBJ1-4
CASSSGGNEKLFF
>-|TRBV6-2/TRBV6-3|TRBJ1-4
CASSYPRRPSTNEKLFF
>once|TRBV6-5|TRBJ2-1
CASSYATGTSDEQFF
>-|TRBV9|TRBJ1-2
CASSVATGQGSLGYTF
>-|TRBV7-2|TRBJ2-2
CASSLRGTVNTGELFF
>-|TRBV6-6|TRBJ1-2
CASSYGAGGNSYGYTF
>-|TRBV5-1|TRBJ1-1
CASSLAPRTLNTEAFF
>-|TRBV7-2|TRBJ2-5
CASSLVGTGGVRETQYF
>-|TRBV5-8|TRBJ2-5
CASSSSQTQYF
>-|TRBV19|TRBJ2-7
CASSNRAGTYEQYF
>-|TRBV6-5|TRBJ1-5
CASSYSNSGQPQHF
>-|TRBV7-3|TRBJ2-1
CASSLRPGTADNEQFF
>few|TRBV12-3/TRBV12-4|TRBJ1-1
CASSGQGGTEAFF
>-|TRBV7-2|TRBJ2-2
CASSQDYNTGELFF
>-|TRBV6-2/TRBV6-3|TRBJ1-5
CASSSTAYSNQPQHF
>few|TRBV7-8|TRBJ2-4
CASARGASSKNIQYF
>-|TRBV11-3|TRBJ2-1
CASSVRTGAYNEQFF
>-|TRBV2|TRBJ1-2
CASSPGSRYGYTF
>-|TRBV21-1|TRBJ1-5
CASSRGTVVVNQPQHF
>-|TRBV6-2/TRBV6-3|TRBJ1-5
CASSSAGGVNQPQHF
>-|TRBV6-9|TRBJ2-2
CASSYYGGRTGELFF
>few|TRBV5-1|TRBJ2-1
CASSTGTVDYNEQFF
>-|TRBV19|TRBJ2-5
CASSKAPAGRQETQYF
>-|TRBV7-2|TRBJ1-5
CASSPQGDQPQHF
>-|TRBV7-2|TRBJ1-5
CASRLDRNSNQPQHF